The 6 T cell receptor beta chains presented below share a single source sample, sequenced in a study of shared clonotypes between healthy human individuals. Sequenced by immunoSEQ multiplex PCR; TCRdb stores in-frame clones only, minus some. This table holds 2 million to 3 million clones, approximately 90% found once. The sequencing input was naive CD4+ T cells sorted from blood. The subset is: CD45RA+ positively selected. The receptors were sampled from a man aged 18 to 30 in good health.

The chain joins TRBV6-6 to TRBJ2-1; the match to TRBD2 covers 13 bases. This CDR3 contains 16 residues. From germline, CDR1 is MNHNY and CDR2 SVGAGI (reference sequence). J gave up 3 bases and V 5 bases, and 4 bases lay outside the gene matches. Written as DNA, the CDR3 is TGTGCCAGCAGTAAGGGGACTAGCGGGGTCTACAATGAGCAGTTCTTC. Residues: CASSKGTSGVYNEQFF.

This sequence joins TRBV9 and TRBJ2-2; a possible D gene is TRBD1 (6 bases). The CDR3 covers 15 residues. Between the trimmed V and J ends, which lost 6 bases and 6 bases, there was a span of 18 bases. Per the germline V gene, CDR1 is SGDLS and CDR2 is YYNGEE. The CDR3: CASNNEQGPAGELFF. CDR3 nucleotide sequence: TGTGCCAGCAACAATGAGCAGGGGCCAGCCGGGGAGCTGTTTTTT.

The V gene is TRBV5-1, the J gene TRBJ2-5, with D perhaps TRBD1 (6 bases). Deletions cut 7 bases from V and 2 bases from J, with 12 bases between. The V gene's germline CDR1 is SGHRS and CDR2 YFSETQ. The CDR3 contains 13 residues. The CDR3: CASQQGNQETQYF. In DNA, the CDR3 is TGCGCCAGCCAACAGGGAAATCAAGAGACCCAGTACTTC.

The chain employs TRBV10-3 and TRBJ2-7; D is ambiguous. CDR1 ENHRY and CDR2 SYGVKD come from the germline V gene. V was clipped by 10 bases and J by 3 bases, with 4 bases between them. The CDR3 loop spans 9 amino acids. The CDR3, as DNA: TGTGCCACCTACTACGAGCAGTACTTC. It encodes CATYYEQYF.

The V and J genes are TRBV19 and TRBJ1-5, with 8 positions matching TRBD1. Germline assignment: CDR1 LNHDA and CDR2 SQIVND (reference sequence). This CDR3 spans 14 amino acids. V shed 4 bases and J 6 bases; nucleotides not matched to a gene: 5. The CDR3 DNA reads as TGTGCCAGTAGTAGGACAGGGTCCGGTCAGCCCCAGCATTTT. Protein: CASSRTGSGQPQHF.

The chain is built from TRBV25-1 and TRBJ2-7, with 7 bases matching TRBD2. Per germline, CDR1 MGHDK and CDR2 SYGVNS. The CDR3 spans 13 residues. Losses at the gene ends were 7 bases for V and 4 bases for J; bases not matched to a gene: 7. DNA for the CDR3: TGTGCCAGCATTCCAGCGGGGAGGTACGAGCAGTACTTC. Translated, it gives CASIPAGRYEQYF.